The rows below give T cell receptor beta chains drawn from one sample of a study of T cells in Graves' hyperthyroidism and ophthalmopathy. A single record per CDR3 protein comes from TCRdb applying MiXCR to the multiplex PCR reads. The table lists 150,000 or so distinct CDR3 sequences, 22% of them singletons. The specimen was blood. These receptors were collected from a woman aged 50 to 60 with Graves' hyperthyroidism that later progressed to Graves' ophthalmopathy. Each CDR3 is given with its conserved first and last residue. D genes are given only for firm matches. Part of the rows lack a size; the others show once, few, many or a class for expanded clones.

16 | few | TRBD2 | TRBJ2-1 | TRBV20-1 | CSAIRTSGTKTNEQFF | TGCAGTGCTATTCGGACTAGCGGGACGAAAACCAATGAGCAGTTCTTC
15 | . | . | TRBJ1-4 | TRBV20-1 | CSARPGTESSGKLFF | TGCAGTGCCCGGCCCGGGACGGAATCGTCTGGAAAACTGTTTTTT
13 | many | TRBD1 | TRBJ1-3 | TRBV11-2 | CASSFRGGNTIYF | TGTGCCAGCAGCTTCAGGGGGGGAAACACCATATATTTT
13 | many | . | TRBJ2-1 | TRBV12-3/TRBV12-4 | CASTLNSYNEQFF | TGTGCCAGCACCCTGAACAGTTACAATGAGCAGTTCTTC
13 | many | . | TRBJ1-1 | TRBV28 | CASSLLGGFGAFF | TGTGCCAGCAGTTTACTGGGTGGGTTTGGAGCTTTCTTT
13 | many | . | TRBJ2-5 | TRBV3-1 | CASSQVPGETQYF | TGTGCCAGCAGCCAAGTCCCGGGGGAGACCCAGTACTTC
15 | few | . | TRBJ2-5 | TRBV5-1 | CASSLQFTNQETQYF | TGCGCCAGCAGCTTGCAGTTCACCAACCAAGAGACCCAGTACTTC
12 | many | . | TRBJ2-1 | TRBV20-1 | CSAPLFSNEQFF | TGCAGTGCTCCCCTTTTTAGCAATGAGCAGTTCTTC
20 | few | TRBD2 | TRBJ2-2 | TRBV29-1 | CSVEGRWGKTSPANTGELFF | TGCAGCGTTGAAGGGCGATGGGGGAAGACTAGCCCAGCGAACACCGGGGAGCTGTTTTTT
15 | . | TRBD1 | TRBJ2-3 | TRBV20-1 | CSASTGQGGTDTQYF | TGCAGTGCTAGTACTGGACAGGGGGGGACAGATACGCAGTATTTT
14 | many | . | TRBJ2-3 | TRBV12-3/TRBV12-4 | CASSLRTATDTQYF | TGTGCCAGCAGTTTAAGGACAGCCACAGATACGCAGTATTTT
15 | . | . | TRBJ2-5 | TRBV28 | CASSPGEGSQETQYF | TGTGCCAGCAGCCCAGGGGAGGGGAGCCAAGAGACCCAGTACTTC
13 | many | . | TRBJ1-1 | TRBV6-2/TRBV6-3 | CASSDSAEAEAFF | TGTGCCAGCAGTGACTCCGCAGAGGCTGAAGCTTTCTTT
13 | many | . | TRBJ1-1 | TRBV7-9 | CASSLKGSTEAFF | TGTGCCAGCAGCTTAAAGGGGTCCACTGAAGCTTTCTTT
12 | . | . | TRBJ1-1 | TRBV18 | CASSPKGTEAFF | TGTGCCAGCTCACCAAAGGGCACTGAAGCTTTCTTT
14 | many | . | TRBJ1-6 | TRBV7-8 | CASSLRAGDSPLHF | TGTGCCAGCAGCTTAAGGGCAGGAGATTCACCCCTCCACTTT
14 | . | TRBD1 | TRBJ1-2 | TRBV6-1 | CASRTPGQGYGYTF | TGTGCCAGCAGAACTCCTGGACAGGGCTATGGCTACACCTTC
13 | few | . | TRBJ1-2 | TRBV7-9 | CASSLAEGWSYTF | TGTGCCAGCAGCTTAGCAGAGGGATGGAGCTACACCTTC
14 | many | . | TRBJ1-1 | TRBV20-1 | CSAEVVLTGTEAFF | TGCAGTGCTGAGGTGGTCCTTACGGGCACTGAAGCTTTCTTT
15 | many | . | TRBJ2-3 | TRBV24-1 | CATSERTFGADTQYF | TGTGCCACCAGTGAGCGGACCTTCGGGGCAGATACGCAGTATTTT
16 | . | TRBD2 | TRBJ2-1 | TRBV5-1 | CASSLALAGVADEQFF | TGCGCCAGCAGCTTGGCGCTAGCGGGAGTGGCGGATGAGCAGTTCTTC
16 | many | TRBD2 | TRBJ2-1 | TRBV7-8 | CASSPAETSGRNEQFF | TGTGCCAGCAGCCCAGCCGAGACTAGCGGGAGAAATGAGCAGTTCTTC
17 | many | . | TRBJ2-2 | TRBV11-1 | CASSQSLKGGSTGELFF | TGTGCCAGCAGTCAAAGCTTAAAGGGCGGATCCACCGGGGAGCTGTTTTTT
14 | . | TRBD1 | TRBJ1-1 | TRBV7-6 | CASSDHRGLTEAFF | TGTGCCAGCAGCGACCACAGGGGGCTCACTGAAGCTTTCTTT
16 | . | . | TRBJ2-3 | TRBV11-2 | CASRQGPGAVGDTQYF | TGTGCCAGCAGACAGGGTCCAGGGGCTGTAGGAGATACGCAGTATTTT
12 | many | . | TRBJ1-5 | TRBV19 | CASSIANQPQHF | TGTGCCAGTAGTATAGCCAATCAGCCCCAGCATTTT
17 | many | TRBD1 | TRBJ2-1 | TRBV10-1 | CASSESGQGKGRDEQFF | TGCGCCAGCAGTGAGTCGGGACAGGGAAAGGGTCGGGATGAGCAGTTCTTC
15 | many | . | TRBJ2-3 | TRBV11-2 | CASSSHPGTADTQYF | TGTGCCAGCAGCTCTCACCCGGGCACGGCGGATACGCAGTATTTT
16 | . | TRBD1 | TRBJ2-6 | TRBV5-5 | CASSLATGSGANVLTF | TGTGCCAGCAGCTTGGCGACAGGGTCTGGGGCCAACGTCCTGACTTTC
18 | few | TRBD2 | TRBJ2-1 | TRBV7-8 | CASSTRLAGGPRYNEQFF | TGTGCCAGCAGCACCCGACTAGCGGGAGGGCCAAGGTACAATGAGCAGTTCTTC
16 | few | . | TRBJ2-5 | TRBV3-1 | CASSLPGLNFQETQYF | TGTGCCAGCAGCTTGCCGGGACTCAATTTTCAAGAGACCCAGTACTTC
13 | . | . | TRBJ2-1 | TRBV2 | CASSEAVREEQFF | TGTGCCAGCAGTGAAGCAGTGCGTGAAGAGCAGTTCTTC
14 | many | . | TRBJ1-5 | TRBV30 | CAWSVRVSNQPQHF | TGTGCCTGGAGTGTACGGGTCAGCAATCAGCCCCAGCATTTT
12 | many | TRBD2 | TRBJ2-7 | TRBV20-1 | CSAKREDYEQYF | TGCAGTGCTAAGCGGGAAGACTACGAGCAGTACTTC
11 | many | . | TRBJ2-5 | TRBV28 | CASSSRETQYF | TGTGCCAGCAGTTCGCGAGAGACCCAGTACTTC
16 | . | . | TRBJ1-3 | TRBV4-1 | CASSQDLPLSGNTIYF | TGCGCCAGCAGCCAAGACCTGCCCCTGTCTGGAAACACCATATATTTT
16 | few | TRBD2 | TRBJ2-7 | TRBV5-6 | CASSLAFGLAGVEQYF | TGTGCCAGCAGCTTGGCTTTCGGACTAGCGGGAGTAGAGCAGTACTTC
21 | . | TRBD2 | TRBJ2-1 | TRBV6-1 | CASSPPQASGSNIGSYNEQFF | TGTGCCAGCAGTCCTCCTCAGGCTAGCGGGAGCAACATCGGCTCCTACAATGAGCAGTTCTTC
15 | many | . | TRBJ2-7 | TRBV6-5 | CASSYLRVNDYEQYF | TGTGCCAGCAGTTACCTTAGGGTTAATGATTACGAGCAGTACTTC
13 | many | TRBD1 | TRBJ2-7 | TRBV7-9 | CASTRQGIYEQYF | TGTGCCTCGACTCGACAGGGGATTTACGAGCAGTACTTC
12 | many | . | TRBJ2-5 | TRBV2 | CASSRTVETQYF | TGTGCCAGTTCGCGGACAGTGGAGACCCAGTACTTC
15 | . | . | TRBJ2-2 | TRBV12-3/TRBV12-4 | CASSSQGFHTGELFF | TGTGCCAGCAGCTCACAGGGTTTTCACACCGGGGAGCTGTTTTTT
16 | . | . | TRBJ1-1 | TRBV28 | CASRTRKRDLNTEAFF | TGTGCCAGCAGAACCCGAAAAAGGGACCTGAACACTGAAGCTTTCTTT
11 | . | . | TRBJ1-1 | TRBV25-1 | CSPQPFIDAFF | TGTAGCCCGCAGCCCTTCATCGACGCTTTCTTT
15 | few | TRBD1 | TRBJ2-2 | TRBV11-2 | CASSRRQGYTGELFF | TGTGCCAGCAGCCGCCGACAGGGGTATACCGGGGAGCTGTTTTTT
14 | . | TRBD2 | TRBJ2-7 | TRBV11-2 | CASSAAGGPGEQYF | TGTGCCAGTTCGGCTGCGGGAGGGCCGGGCGAGCAGTACTTC
15 | . | . | TRBJ2-7 | TRBV28 | CASSLQTWGEGEQYF | TGTGCCAGCAGCTTACAAACATGGGGAGAGGGAGAGCAGTACTTC
14 | many | . | TRBJ2-5 | TRBV5-1 | CASSLQINPETQYF | TGCGCCAGCAGCTTGCAGATCAACCCAGAGACCCAGTACTTC
14 | few | . | TRBJ1-5 | TRBV24-1 | CATSAEGSNQPQHF | TGTGCCACCAGTGCGGAAGGGAGCAATCAGCCCCAGCATTTT
14 | many | . | TRBJ1-1 | TRBV20-1 | CSARKTQGDTEAFF | TGCAGTGCTAGAAAGACTCAAGGGGACACTGAAGCTTTCTTT
12 | . | . | TRBJ1-5 | TRBV19 | CASSMTNQPQHF | TGTGCCAGTAGTATGACCAATCAGCCCCAGCATTTT
13 | many | . | TRBJ1-5 | TRBV6-1 | CASSEWSNQPQHF | TGTGCCAGCAGTGAATGGAGCAATCAGCCCCAGCATTTT
14 | many | TRBD2 | TRBJ2-1 | TRBV6-1 | CASWRAGGGNEQFF | TGTGCCAGCTGGCGAGCGGGAGGAGGCAATGAGCAGTTCTTC
15 | many | TRBD2 | TRBJ2-1 | TRBV20-1 | CSARRGGRALNEQFF | TGCAGTGCTAGGCGTGGCGGGAGGGCCCTCAATGAGCAGTTCTTC
14 | . | . | TRBJ2-5 | TRBV10-2 | CASIGPSSQEAQYF | TGCGCCAGCATAGGGCCCTCCAGCCAAGAGGCCCAGTACTTC
13 | few | . | TRBJ2-5 | TRBV7-9 | CASSLGSRETQYF | TGTGCCAGCAGTTTAGGAAGTCGGGAGACCCAGTACTTC